Following are 30 T cell receptor beta chains from one sample sequenced in a study of OX40 agonist ivuxolimab in advanced cancers. Sequencing used immunoSEQ multiplex PCR; TCRdb keeps in-frame clones, though not all of them. In the table there are about 53,000 clones, 75% to 90% of which are singletons. The sample in question was CD4+ or CD8+ T cells sorted from blood, obtained in a trial of the OX40 agonist ivuxolimab. All receptors come from an adult with an advanced solid tumor such as melanoma, head and neck, liver or kidney cancer.

CDR3 nucleotide sequence: TGTGCCAGCAGCTTCGGGCCGAGGGATACGCAGTATTTT. This codes for CASSFGPRDTQYF. The chain is built from TRBV7-2 and TRBJ2-3; D not resolved. CDR1 SGHTA and CDR2 FQGNSA come from the germline V gene. Trimming removed 3 bases from V and 6 bases from J, with 10 bases in between. CDR3 length equals 13 residues.

The chain uses TRBV29-1 and TRBJ2-7, with 7 bases matching TRBD2. The germline V gene has CDR1 SQVTM and CDR2 ANQGSEA. The CDR3 contains 13 residues. J was trimmed by 1 base and V by 6 bases; bases with no gene match: 6. CDR3 region: CSVKGLQSYEQYF. The CDR3, as DNA: TGCAGCGTAAAGGGACTACAGTCCTACGAGCAGTACTTC.

J is TRBJ1-5 and V is TRBV6-6; D is uncertain. Germline CDR1 MNHNY, CDR2 SVGAGI (reference sequence). V was cut by 7 bases and J by 1 base, with 14 bases left in between. This CDR3 is built from 15 residues. CDR3 in DNA: TGTGCCAGCACCCAACTGCCAGTGAGCAATCAGCCCCAGCATTTT. Its protein product is CASTQLPVSNQPQHF.

The rearrangement links TRBV18 to TRBJ2-3; no firm D call. V dropped 2 bases and J dropped 0 bases, with 6 bases sitting between them. The germline V gene encodes CDR1 KGHSH and CDR2 LQKENI. The CDR3 runs 14 residues. This chain's CDR3 is CASSPLESTDTQYF. CDR3 DNA: TGTGCCAGCTCACCATTAGAGAGCACAGATACGCAGTATTTT.

The V call is TRBV5-3, the J call TRBJ2-2, with TRBD1 matching 11 bases. TRBV5-3 has ORF status, its function being uncertain. Trimming at V came to 3 bases and at J to 3 bases, leaving 4 bases not matched to a gene. The CDR3 length is 16 residues. The CDR3: CARSYWTGGDTGELFF. The CDR3 bases are TGTGCCAGAAGCTATTGGACAGGGGGCGACACCGGGGAGCTGTTTTTT.

The chain is built from TRBV6-6 and TRBJ1-5; D not resolved. The CDR3 has 13 residues. Looked up from germline, CDR1 is MNHNY and CDR2 is SVGAGI (reference sequence). Trimming left V 2 bases short and J 4 bases short, with 6 bases between. CDR3 in DNA: TGTGCCAGCAGTTACACCGGGAATCAGCCCCAGCATTTT. Its translation: CASSYTGNQPQHF.

The chain has TRBV27 and TRBJ2-7, with 9 nucleotides matching TRBD1. The germline V gene has CDR1 MNHEY and CDR2 SMNVEV (reference sequence). The CDR3 consists of 15 residues. With 4 bases clipped from V and 0 bases from J, the junction kept 4 bases outside the gene matches. The CDR3 is CASSSGTGSSYEQYF. The DNA for the CDR3 is TGTGCCAGCAGTTCCGGGACAGGGAGCTCCTACGAGCAGTACTTC.

This sequence joins TRBV28 and TRBJ1-2; weak D call: TRBD1 (5 bases). Trimming pared 7 bases from V and 1 base from J, leaving 13 bases between. Germline CDR1 reads MDHEN; CDR2 reads SYDVKM. The CDR3 sequence is 14 residues long. The CDR3 here is CASTWGSNNYGYTF. CDR3 bases: TGTGCCAGCACCTGGGGGTCGAATAACTATGGCTACACCTTC.

This chain joins TRBV6-1 and TRBJ2-7; D remains ambiguous. V was cut by 2 bases and J by 0 bases, with 5 bases left in between. The germline gives CDR1 MNHNS, CDR2 SASEGT. This CDR3 is 13 amino acids long. The CDR3 spells CASSEPDSYEQYF. In nucleotides, the CDR3 is TGTGCCAGCAGTGAACCGGACTCCTACGAGCAGTACTTC.

The gene calls are TRBV5-5 and TRBJ1-5; tentative D call: TRBD1 (5 bases). V lost 4 bases and J lost 4, with 15 bases in between. Per germline, CDR1 SGHKS and CDR2 YYEKEE (reference sequence). The length of the CDR3 is 15 residues. The CDR3 DNA sequence: TGTGCCAGCAGCCCCACGGGGCAGGAGAATCAGCCCCAGCATTTT. It translates to CASSPTGQENQPQHF.

The chain joins TRBV7-2 to TRBJ1-2; 7 bases align to TRBD1. Trimming took 4 bases from V and 2 from J; bases not matched to a gene: 10. Germline values: CDR1 SGHTA, CDR2 FQGNSA. There are 16 residues in the CDR3. The CDR3 spells CASSWGTARPNYGYTF. In DNA, the CDR3 is TGTGCCAGCAGCTGGGGGACAGCTCGCCCAAACTATGGCTACACCTTC. The entire variable domain, with the rest obtained from reference TRBV7-2 and TRBJ1-2, is as follows: GAGVSQSPSNKVTEKGKDVELRCDPISGHTALYWYRQSLGQGLEFLIYFQGNSAPDKSGLPSDRFSAERTGGSVSTLTIQRTQQEDSAVYLCASSWGTARPNYGYTFGSGTRLTVV.

The chain uses TRBV4-1 and TRBJ2-7, with 9 bases matching TRBD1. The CDR3 contains 14 residues. V dropped 4 bases and J dropped 2; count of bases not matched to a gene: 3. Germline V gives CDR1 MGHRA, CDR2 YSYEKL. CDR3 nucleotides: TGCGCCAGCAGCCTCCGACAGGGGGCCTACGAGCAGTACTTC. It yields the protein CASSLRQGAYEQYF.

The CDR3 reads CASSEILSGNTIYF. DNA for the CDR3: TGTGCCAGCAGTGAAATACTCTCTGGAAACACCATATATTTT. This chain connects TRBV2 to TRBJ1-3, with D uncertain. CDR3 length: 14 amino acids. Per the germline V gene, CDR1 is SNHLY and CDR2 is FYNNEI. V was trimmed by 2 bases and J by 0 bases, leaving 5 bases between them. Filled out from reference TRBV2 and TRBJ1-3, the complete variable domain reads EPEVTQTPSHQVTQMGQEVILRCVPISNHLYFYWYRQILGQKVEFLVSFYNNEISEKSEIFDDQFSVERPDGSNFTLKIRSTKLEDSAMYFCASSEILSGNTIYFGEGSWLTVV.

The chain couples TRBV11-2 to TRBJ2-3, with a possible D match to TRBD1 (6 bases). The length of the CDR3 is 14 residues. Germline-derived CDR1 and CDR2 are SGHAT and FQNNGV. V lost 4 bases, J lost 1 base, and 9 bases lay in between. This CDR3 is CASSWAGGTDTQYF. The CDR3 nucleotides read TGTGCCAGCAGCTGGGCAGGGGGCACAGATACGCAGTATTTT. Filled out from reference TRBV11-2 and TRBJ2-3, the complete variable domain reads EAGVAQSPRYKIIEKRQSVAFWCNPISGHATLYWYQQILGQGPKLLIQFQNNGVVDDSQLPKDRFSAERLKGVDSTLKIQPAKLEDSAVYLCASSWAGGTDTQYFGPGTRLTVL.

V usage is TRBV10-3 and J usage is TRBJ2-7; a weak D match, TRBD1 (6 bases). V lost 4 bases, J lost 3 bases, and 7 bases lay in between. Germline V gene lookup returns CDR1 ENHRY and CDR2 SYGVKD. This CDR3 is 12 amino acids long. The CDR3 protein is CAISAQGYEQYF. The CDR3 coding sequence is TGTGCCATCAGTGCACAGGGCTACGAGCAGTACTTC.

The V call is TRBV29-1, the J call TRBJ2-5, with D maybe TRBD2 (5 bases). There are 14 residues in the CDR3. Germline V lookup: CDR1 SQVTM, CDR2 ANQGSEA. V lost 4 bases to trimming and J lost 1 base, with 13 bases between them. DNA of the CDR3: TGCAGCGTTGTACCAGCGGTCCTCCAAGAGACCCAGTACTTC. Encoded protein: CSVVPAVLQETQYF.

This rearrangement joins TRBV11-3 to TRBJ2-3, with D tentatively TRBD1 (5 bases). V shed 6 bases and J shed 4 bases, with 14 bases lying between them. The germline gives CDR1 SGHNT, CDR2 YENEEA. The CDR3 runs 14 residues. The CDR3, as DNA: TGTGCCAGCAGTTGGGGCAGGGCGGCAGATACGCAGTATTTT. Translating gives CASSWGRAADTQYF.

This sequence joins TRBV18 and TRBJ1-1; TRBD1 might be the D (5 bases). The CDR3 runs 15 residues. Per germline, CDR1 KGHSH and CDR2 LQKENI. V lost 3 bases and J lost 10, with 21 bases in between. CDR3 protein: CASSPLRTQGEGAFF. The CDR3 DNA reads as TGTGCCAGCTCACCCCTAAGGACCCAGGGTGAGGGAGCTTTCTTT.

The genes are TRBV2 and TRBJ2-6, with unresolved D. This CDR3 spans 15 amino acids. Trimming removed 6 bases from V and 0 bases from J, with 9 bases in between. Per germline, CDR1 SNHLY and CDR2 FYNNEI. In DNA form, the CDR3 reads TGTGCCAGCAGCCGAACAGACTCTGGGGCCAACGTCCTGACTTTC. This gives the protein CASSRTDSGANVLTF. The full variable domain, its missing parts supplied by reference TRBV2 and TRBJ2-6, is EPEVTQTPSHQVTQMGQEVILRCVPISNHLYFYWYRQILGQKVEFLVSFYNNEISEKSEIFDDQFSVERPDGSNFTLKIRSTKLEDSAMYFCASSRTDSGANVLTFGAGSRLTVL.

The chain couples TRBV30 to TRBJ1-2; no clear D gene. This CDR3 is built from 13 residues. V gave up 0 bases and J gave up 4 bases, with 9 bases separating them. In germline, CDR1 is GTSNPN, CDR2 SVGIG (reference sequence). The CDR3 bases are TGTGCCTGGAGTGTACAAGGGATCTATGGCTACACCTTC. It translates to CAWSVQGIYGYTF.

This sequence joins TRBV4-1 and TRBJ1-3; D not resolved. There are 14 residues in the CDR3. Germline V gene lookup returns CDR1 MGHRA and CDR2 YSYEKL. V gave up 1 base and J gave up 4 bases, with 8 bases separating them. CDR3 nucleotides: TGCGCCAGCAGCCAAGTCAGCGCCGGAAACACCATATATTTT. This gives the protein CASSQVSAGNTIYF.

This clone was recorded only once. The genes are TRBV28 and TRBJ2-2; TRBD2 matches at 7 bases. The J segment lost 8 bases and the V segment lost 8 bases, leaving 11 bases of the junction unmatched. The CDR3 totals 14 residues. Germline CDR1 and CDR2: MDHEN and SYDVKM. The CDR3 sequence: CASSMGLLNGELFF. CDR3 bases: TGTGCCAGCTCAATGGGACTACTGAATGGGGAGCTGTTTTTT.

This chain links TRBV6-1 with TRBJ1-3, with D tentatively TRBD1 (6 bases). Germline V lookup: CDR1 MNHNS, CDR2 SASEGT. The CDR3 runs to 14 residues. Trimming left V 4 bases short and J 4 bases short, with 11 bases between. The CDR3 DNA sequence: TGTGCCAGCAGTGTACAGGGACCGGGAAACACCATATATTTT. It codes for CASSVQGPGNTIYF.

In DNA form, the CDR3 reads TGTGCCAGCAGCCGGGGATCTGGAAACACCATATATTTT. It encodes CASSRGSGNTIYF. This chain links TRBV28 with TRBJ1-3; D is uncertain. The CDR3 is 13 residues long. The V end lost 6 bases, the J end lost 1 base, and 7 bases lay between the germline ends. Germline loops: CDR1 MDHEN, CDR2 SYDVKM.

The chain uses TRBV15 and TRBJ2-7; D is possibly TRBD2 (7 bases). This CDR3 is built from 15 residues. CDR1 and CDR2 from the germline V gene are LNHNV and YYDKDF (reference sequence). V dropped 5 bases and J dropped 2 bases, with 16 bases sitting between them. The DNA for the CDR3 is TGTGCCACCAGCTTATATGCGGGGGCCACCTACGAGCAGTACTTC. Residues: CATSLYAGATYEQYF.

The V gene is TRBV28, the J gene TRBJ1-1; 10 bases align to TRBD1. The V gene's germline CDR1 is MDHEN and CDR2 SYDVKM. There are 15 residues in the CDR3. After removal of 3 bases from V and 3 bases from J, the junction contained 4 bases not matched to a gene. The CDR3 nucleotides are TGTGCCAGCAGTTTCCCGGACAGGGGGGACACTGAAGCTTTCTTT. Protein: CASSFPDRGDTEAFF.

This chain connects TRBV10-3 to TRBJ2-6, with D unresolved. Germline CDR1 ENHRY, CDR2 SYGVKD. The CDR3 loop spans 15 amino acids. V was shortened by 2 bases and J by 0 bases, with 5 bases between the two germline ends. As DNA, the CDR3 is TGTGCCATCAGTGAGGCCCTCTCTGGGGCCAACGTCCTGACTTTC. This translates into CAISEALSGANVLTF.

This chain links TRBV10-2 with TRBJ2-1; tentatively, D is TRBD1 (5 bases). CDR3 size: 12 residues. V was shortened by 8 bases and J by 4 bases, with 9 bases between the two germline ends. The germline V gene encodes CDR1 WSHSY and CDR2 SAAADI. CDR3 coding DNA: TGCGCCAGCCAGGGTAGTTACAATGAGCAGTTCTTC. Amino acids: CASQGSYNEQFF.

The V and J genes are TRBV21-1 and TRBJ1-1. TRBV21-1 is reported as a pseudogene. The CDR3 has 18 amino acids. This chain's CDR3 is CASSKVSTSRRVDTEAFF. The CDR3 region has the DNA TGTGCCAGCAGCAAAGTATCTACATCCAGAAGGGTTGACACTGAAGCTTTCTTT.

The J gene is TRBJ2-3, the V gene TRBV7-9; 7 positions agree with TRBD2. V lost 0 bases and J lost 3; bases outside the gene matches: 3. This CDR3 has 15 amino acids. CDR1 SEHNR and CDR2 FQNEAQ come from the germline V gene (reference sequence). CDR3 sequence (DNA): TGTGCCAGCAGCTTAGCTCTAGCGGAGACAGATACGCAGTATTTT. Translated, it gives CASSLALAETDTQYF.